Presented here are 23 T cell receptor beta chains from one specimen sequenced in a study of cytomegalovirus exposure and HLA in healthy donors. PCR employed 60 Vbeta and 13 Jbeta primers. Repertoires were generated with immunoSEQ multiplex PCR, while TCRdb's copy carries only in-frame clones and drops some. The sample shows just under 95,000 clones, around four fifths of them seen only once. Input material: PBMCs. The receptor set was obtained from a woman between 18 and 30 years old in good health and CMV-seropositive.

The gene calls are TRBV7-3 and TRBJ2-5; D not resolved. The germline V gene has CDR1 SGHTA and CDR2 FQGTGA. Deletions cut 4 bases from V and 1 base from J, with 7 bases between. This CDR3 spans 13 amino acids. The CDR3 DNA is TGTGCCAGCAGCTCAGGTTTCCAAGAGACCCAGTACTTC. It codes for CASSSGFQETQYF.

This CDR3 is CASSRERGNTIYF. For the CDR3, the DNA is TGTGCCAGCAGCCGAGAGAGGGGAAACACCATATATTTT. The chain uses TRBV4-2 and TRBJ1-3; D not certain. The CDR3 length is 13 residues. Germline loops: CDR1 LGHNA, CDR2 YNFKEQ. V was cut by 4 bases and J by 4 bases, with 8 bases left in between.

This clone was observed a few times. The chain has TRBV4-1 and TRBJ1-1, with unresolved D. The V gene lost 1 base and the J gene lost 6 bases, with 18 bases spanning the gap. The germline gives CDR1 MGHRA, CDR2 YSYEKL. The CDR3 has 16 amino acids. The DNA of the CDR3 is TGCGCCAGCAGCCAAGTTCCGGGATTAGCGGTATCTGAAGCTTTCTTT. The encoded protein is CASSQVPGLAVSEAFF.

The chain is built from TRBV6-5 and TRBJ2-5; 12 positions match TRBD2. V lost 2 bases and J lost 2; bases outside the gene matches: 0. Germline V gives CDR1 MNHEY, CDR2 SVGAGI. The CDR3 runs to 15 residues. DNA of the CDR3: TGTGCCAGCAGTTACGGGACTAGCGGGCAAGAGACCCAGTACTTC. Protein: CASSYGTSGQETQYF.

The CDR3 region is CASTGTGGSNEKLFF. DNA for the CDR3: TGTGCCAGCACCGGGACAGGGGGATCAAATGAAAAACTGTTTTTT. The J gene is TRBJ1-4, the V gene TRBV6-1; 11 bases align to TRBD1. With 7 bases clipped from V and 5 bases from J, the junction kept 6 bases outside the gene matches. Per the germline V gene, CDR1 is MNHNS and CDR2 is SASEGT. This CDR3 comprises 15 residues.

This clone was observed a single time. The chain uses TRBV10-3 and TRBJ2-2; possible D gene TRBD2, 6 bases. Germline lookup yields CDR1 ENHRY and CDR2 SYGVKD. V dropped 6 bases and J dropped 4 bases, with 15 bases sitting between them. The CDR3 extends over 15 amino acids. The CDR3 is CAISEGGGTTGELFF. The CDR3 nucleotides read TGTGCCATCAGCGAAGGAGGAGGGACCACCGGGGAGCTGTTTTTT.

This chain uses TRBV25-1 with TRBJ2-1, with D unclear. Trimming took 4 bases from V and 4 from J, leaving 5 bases between them. Germline lookup yields CDR1 MGHDK and CDR2 SYGVNS. The CDR3 extends over 12 amino acids. The CDR3 DNA reads TGTGCCAGCAGTGCCAAATACAATGAGCAGTTCTTC. It specifies CASSAKYNEQFF.

The chain is built from TRBV2 and TRBJ2-5, with D perhaps TRBD2 (5 bases). CDR1 and CDR2 from the germline V gene are SNHLY and FYNNEI. The CDR3 is made up of 13 amino acids. Trimming shortened V by 7 bases and J by 1 base, and 10 bases separated the two germline ends. Written as DNA, the CDR3 is TGTGCCAGCACTCGGACTCTCCAAGAGACCCAGTACTTC. Encoded protein: CASTRTLQETQYF.

This chain links TRBV7-6 with TRBJ2-7; TRBD2 matches at 7 bases. The V gene end was trimmed by 2 bases and the J gene end by 2 bases; junction bases not matched to a gene: 9. This CDR3 spans 16 amino acids. CDR1 and CDR2 (germline): SGHVS, FNYEAQ. CDR3 residues: CASSLSAGEVAYEQYF. CDR3 sequence (DNA): TGTGCCAGCAGCTTATCTGCGGGAGAAGTCGCCTACGAGCAGTACTTC.

This chain uses TRBV2 with TRBJ2-1; 11 nucleotides match TRBD2. V lost 5 bases to trimming and J lost 7 bases; unmatched junction nucleotides: 4. Germline V gene lookup returns CDR1 SNHLY and CDR2 FYNNEI. CDR3 length equals 14 residues. CDR3 DNA sequence: TGTGCCAGCAGTAAACGACTAGCGGGGAATGAGCAGTTCTTC. It is translated as CASSKRLAGNEQFF.

The chain links TRBV6-6 to TRBJ1-5, with TRBD1 matching 7 bases. The CDR3 sequence is 15 residues long. The V gene's germline CDR1 is MNHNY and CDR2 SVGAGI (reference sequence). After removal of 4 bases from V and 2 bases from J, the junction contained 5 bases not matched to a gene. As DNA, the CDR3 is TGTGCCAGCAGTTCCGCAACAGGGGGCAATCAGCCCCAGCATTTT. Protein product: CASSSATGGNQPQHF.

This clone showed up just once. The chain employs TRBV10-1 and TRBJ2-5; perhaps TRBD2 as D (6 bases). V was trimmed by 6 bases and J by 4 bases, leaving 15 bases between them. The CDR3 extends over 14 amino acids. Germline V gives CDR1 WNHNN, CDR2 SYGVQD (reference sequence). CDR3 nucleotide sequence: TGCGCCAGCAGCGGGACTCAAGGAGGAGAGACCCAGTACTTC. Encoded protein: CASSGTQGGETQYF.

The V and J genes are TRBV6-5 and TRBJ1-5; D might be TRBD1 (6 bases). The CDR3 is 15 amino acids. Germline CDR1 reads MNHEY; CDR2 reads SVGAGI. Trimming removed 2 bases from V and 1 base from J, with 9 bases in between. The CDR3 loop is CASSYQGLSNQPQHF. CDR3 DNA sequence: TGTGCCAGCAGTTACCAGGGGTTAAGCAATCAGCCCCAGCATTTT.

The CDR3 DNA is TGTGCCAGCGCACGGACAGCCGAAAAACTGTTTTTT. Protein product: CASARTAEKLFF. This chain uses TRBV27 with TRBJ1-4; tentative D call: TRBD1 (6 bases). The CDR3 spans 12 residues. V was shortened by 8 bases and J by 8 bases, with 12 bases between the two germline ends. Germline V gene lookup returns CDR1 MNHEY and CDR2 SMNVEV (reference sequence).

The CDR3 loop reads CASSEAWAGFHEQFF. CDR3 nucleotides: TGTGCCAGCAGTGAAGCGTGGGCCGGCTTCCATGAGCAGTTCTTC. The chain combines TRBV2 with TRBJ2-1; the D is unclear. V shed 0 bases and J shed 8 bases, with 14 bases lying between them. Germline V gene sequence: CDR1 SNHLY, CDR2 FYNNEI. This CDR3 is 15 amino acids long.

The J gene is TRBJ1-1, the V gene TRBV6-1; no firm D call. Germline V CDR1 and CDR2: MNHNS, SASEGT. V was clipped by 3 bases and J by 0 bases, with 5 bases between them. The CDR3 has 13 residues. The CDR3: CASSDGMNTEAFF. The DNA of the CDR3 is TGTGCCAGCAGTGACGGGATGAACACTGAAGCTTTCTTT.

CDR3 sequence reads: CASSPWGQGATKNIQYF. The CDR3 nucleotides read TGTGCCAGCAGTCCCTGGGGGCAGGGGGCAACCAAAAACATTCAGTACTTC. The chain recombines TRBV28 with TRBJ2-4; 8 nucleotides align to TRBD1. V lost 5 bases and J lost 2; bases outside the gene matches: 11. This CDR3 is 17 amino acids long. Germline V gene lookup returns CDR1 MDHEN and CDR2 SYDVKM.

The V call is TRBV6-4, the J call TRBJ2-3, with TRBD2 identical over 10 bases. V was clipped by 3 bases and J by 0 bases; unmatched bases: 3. This CDR3 comprises 16 residues. From germline, CDR1 is MRHNA and CDR2 SNTAGT. The CDR3, as DNA: TGTGCCAGCAGTGATCTAGCGGGGGTTAGCACAGATACGCAGTATTTT. It translates to CASSDLAGVSTDTQYF.

The chain uses TRBV6-4 and TRBJ1-1; D may be TRBD1 (6 bases). The CDR3 is 13 residues long. Germline V gene data show CDR1 as MRHNA and CDR2 as SNTAGT. V lost 5 bases and J 4 bases, leaving 11 bases between the germline ends. CDR3 protein: CASSYREGTEAFF. The DNA for the CDR3 is TGTGCCAGCAGTTACAGGGAGGGCACTGAAGCTTTCTTT.

This clone was detected a few times. The V call is TRBV5-6, the J call TRBJ1-6; the D gene is possibly TRBD1 (6 bases). The germline V gene encodes CDR1 SGHDT and CDR2 YYEEEE. This CDR3 comprises 16 residues. V was shortened by 2 bases and J by 8 bases, with 17 bases between the two germline ends. Here the CDR3 DNA reads TGTGCCAGCAGCTTTCGGGGGGGCGCGATCCATTCACCCCTCCACTTT. This sequence encodes CASSFRGGAIHSPLHF.

The rearrangement links TRBV9 to TRBJ1-1; 9 bases line up with TRBD1. The CDR3 runs to 14 residues. The germline CDR1 and CDR2 sequences are SGDLS and YYNGEE. With V trimmed by 0 bases and J by 5 bases, 2 bases remained unmatched. Here the CDR3 reads CASSVGQGGTEAFF. The CDR3 DNA sequence: TGTGCCAGCAGCGTAGGACAGGGGGGGACTGAAGCTTTCTTT.

The J gene is TRBJ2-7, the V gene TRBV5-3, with D possibly being TRBD2 (6 bases). TRBV5-3 is sorted into the ORF group, with uncertain function. V shed 3 bases and J shed 0 bases, with 16 bases lying between them. The CDR3 is 16 residues long. CDR3: CARSWRSGGSSYEQYF. CDR3 coding DNA: TGTGCCAGAAGCTGGAGAAGCGGAGGGAGCTCCTACGAGCAGTACTTC.

This clone has just one count. The chain is built from TRBV29-1 and TRBJ1-1; D unresolved. Germline assignment: CDR1 SQVTM and CDR2 ANQGSEA. V lost 7 bases and J 4 bases, leaving 10 bases between the germline ends. CDR3 length: 11 amino acids. The CDR3 DNA sequence: TGCAGCGGGTGGGAGGGCACTGAAGCTTTCTTT. This codes for CSGWEGTEAFF.